Included here is one T cell receptor beta chain sequence, with context. Losses at the gene ends were 5 bases for V and 7 bases for J; bases not matched to a gene: 13. The germline CDR1 and CDR2 sequences are SGHTA and FQGTGA. The length of the CDR3 is 16 residues. This sample stems from a study of blood T cell repertoires in COVID-19. Study summary: Italy, Spain and the United States were the sources of the convalescent and acute COVID-19 samples. PBMCs, B-cell-depleted T cells, or T cells were the source of the cDNA or gDNA that made up the material.

Source study methods: From reference gene primer amplification, estimates of nucleated cell counts were derived. The protocol was immunoSEQ multiplex PCR, while the TCRdb copy is restricted to in-frame clones and leaves out a portion. V, J and clone size are taken as reported in that table, and D and trimming were inferred from the DNA itself. Found here are almost 250,000 clones, about 89% of them singletons; the top ten hold 1.5% to 2%. The V gene is TRBV7-3, the J gene TRBJ2-1, with 8 bases fitting TRBD1. The sample consisted of peripheral blood. This sequence was found in a woman aged 55-70 years who had recovered from COVID-19. The CDR3, as DNA: TGTGCCAGCAGCCGTTACGGGGACAGGAGATTTAATGAGCAGTTCTTC. Amino acid sequence: CASSRYGDRRFNEQFF.